The 4 T cell receptor beta chains given below trace back to one sample, sequenced in a study of T cells in Graves' hyperthyroidism and ophthalmopathy. Regions amplified from RNA transcripts were the TCR beta CDR3 regions. When the TCR CDR3 underwent first-round RT-PCR, the HTBI primer set was used. MiXCR, applied by TCRdb to the multiplex PCR reads, yields one record per CDR3 protein. The table has 300,000 or so distinct CDR3 sequences, 15% to 20% seen once. The sample consisted of blood. The receptors stem from a woman between 50 and 59 years old with Graves' hyperthyroidism.

V is TRBV2 and J is TRBJ2-1; 12 bases align to TRBD2. Per the germline V gene, CDR1 is SNHLY and CDR2 is FYNNEI. The CDR3 consists of 15 residues. Trimming cost V 4 bases and J 9 bases; bases outside gene matches: 7. This CDR3 is CASSVSSGGEGEQFF. CDR3 sequence (DNA): TGTGCCAGCAGTGTATCTAGCGGGGGGGAAGGTGAGCAGTTCTTC.

This clonotype was counted at least ten times. The chain recombines TRBV6-1 with TRBJ2-3; tentatively, D is TRBD1 (6 bases). The germline gives CDR1 MNHNS, CDR2 SASEGT. The germline V and J ends were trimmed by 4 bases and 4 bases, with 15 bases remaining between them. The CDR3 totals 15 residues. The CDR3 sequence: CASSARTARADTQYF. CDR3 nucleotides: TGTGCCAGCAGTGCTCGGACAGCGAGAGCAGATACGCAGTATTTT.

This clonotype was observed many times. The chain combines TRBV29-1 with TRBJ2-7; possible D gene TRBD2, 5 bases. Trimming removed 3 bases from V and 0 bases from J, with 6 bases in between. This CDR3 spans 12 amino acids. Germline assignment: CDR1 SQVTM and CDR2 ANQGSEA. The CDR3 DNA reads TGCAGCGTTGAGGCGGGCTCCTACGAGCAGTACTTC. Amino acid sequence: CSVEAGSYEQYF.

This clonotype was seen many times. The rearrangement uses TRBV20-1 and TRBJ2-1; 10 bases are shared with TRBD2. This CDR3 is 18 amino acids long. The V gene's germline CDR1 is DFQATT and CDR2 SNEGSKA (reference sequence). V shed 0 bases, J shed 3 bases, and the junction held 11 bases outside the gene matches. CDR3 DNA sequence: TGCAGTGCTAGAGATCACGTAAGGACTAGCGGAAACTACAATGAGCAGTTCTTC. Protein: CSARDHVRTSGNYNEQFF.